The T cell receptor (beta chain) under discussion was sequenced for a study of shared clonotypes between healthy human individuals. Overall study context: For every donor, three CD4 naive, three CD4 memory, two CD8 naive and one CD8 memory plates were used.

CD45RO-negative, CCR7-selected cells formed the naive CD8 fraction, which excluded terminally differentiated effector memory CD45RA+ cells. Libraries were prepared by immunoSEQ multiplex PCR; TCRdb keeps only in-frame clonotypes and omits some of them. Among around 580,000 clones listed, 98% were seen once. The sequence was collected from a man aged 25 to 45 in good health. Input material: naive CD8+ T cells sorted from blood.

The CDR3 DNA reads TGTGCCAGCAGTCCGACTAGCGGGAGGAACAATGAGCAGTTCTTC. This gives the protein CASSPTSGRNNEQFF. This chain joins TRBV7-9 and TRBJ2-1; 13 nucleotides match TRBD2. Trimming cost V 6 bases and J 5 bases; bases outside gene matches: 4. There are 15 residues in the CDR3. Germline assignment: CDR1 SEHNR and CDR2 FQNEAQ (reference sequence).